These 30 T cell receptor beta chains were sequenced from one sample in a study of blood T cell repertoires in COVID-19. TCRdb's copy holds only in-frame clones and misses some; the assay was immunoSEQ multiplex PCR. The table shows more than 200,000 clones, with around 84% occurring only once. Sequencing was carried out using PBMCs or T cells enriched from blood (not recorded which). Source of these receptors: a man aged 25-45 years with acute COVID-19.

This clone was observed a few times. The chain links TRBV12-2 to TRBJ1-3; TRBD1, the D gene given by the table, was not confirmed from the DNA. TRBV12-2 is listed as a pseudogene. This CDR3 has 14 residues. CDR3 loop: CASRLDRALLWIYF. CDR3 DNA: TGTGCAAGTCGCTTAGACAGGGCCCTATTGTGGATATATTTT.

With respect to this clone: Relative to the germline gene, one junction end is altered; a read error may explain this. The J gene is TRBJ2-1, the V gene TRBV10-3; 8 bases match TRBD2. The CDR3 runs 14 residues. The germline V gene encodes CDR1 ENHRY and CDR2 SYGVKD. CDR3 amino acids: CAIYSGASFNEQFF. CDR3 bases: TGTGCCATCTATAGCGGGGCTTCCTTCAATGAGCAGTTCTTC.

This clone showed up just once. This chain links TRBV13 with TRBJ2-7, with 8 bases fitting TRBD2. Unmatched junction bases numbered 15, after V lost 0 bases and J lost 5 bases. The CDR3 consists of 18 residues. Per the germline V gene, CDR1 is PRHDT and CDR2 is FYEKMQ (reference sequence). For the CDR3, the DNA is TGTGCCAGCAGCTTAGGCCTTTTTGCGGGGGGCCCTAGTCACGAGCAGTACTTC. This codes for CASSLGLFAGGPSHEQYF.

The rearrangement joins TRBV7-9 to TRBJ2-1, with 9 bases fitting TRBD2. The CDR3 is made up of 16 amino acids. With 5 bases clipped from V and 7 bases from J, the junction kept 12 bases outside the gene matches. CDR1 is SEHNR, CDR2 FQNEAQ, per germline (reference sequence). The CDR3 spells CASSPPLRGGGNEQFF. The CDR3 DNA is TGTGCCAGCAGCCCTCCTTTGCGGGGGGGTGGGAATGAGCAGTTCTTC.

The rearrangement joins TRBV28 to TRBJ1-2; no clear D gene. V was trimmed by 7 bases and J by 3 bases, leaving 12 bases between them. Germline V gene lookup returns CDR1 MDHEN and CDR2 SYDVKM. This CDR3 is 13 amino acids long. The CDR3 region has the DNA TGTGCCAGCAAGGACGGCGGGGACTATGGCTACACCTTC. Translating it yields CASKDGGDYGYTF.

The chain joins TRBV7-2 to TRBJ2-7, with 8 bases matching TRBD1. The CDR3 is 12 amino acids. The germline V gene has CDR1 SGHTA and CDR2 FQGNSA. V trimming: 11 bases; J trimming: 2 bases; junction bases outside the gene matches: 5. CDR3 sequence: CAVRRGPYEQYF. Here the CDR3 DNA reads TGTGCCGTCCGCAGGGGGCCCTACGAGCAGTACTTC.

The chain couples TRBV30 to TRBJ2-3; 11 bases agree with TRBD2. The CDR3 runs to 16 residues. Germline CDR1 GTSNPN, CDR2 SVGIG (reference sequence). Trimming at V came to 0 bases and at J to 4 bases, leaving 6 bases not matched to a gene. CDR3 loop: CAWSVVSGGAADTQYF. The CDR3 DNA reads TGTGCCTGGAGTGTAGTTAGCGGGGGGGCGGCAGATACGCAGTATTTT. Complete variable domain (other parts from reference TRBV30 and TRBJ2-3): SQTIHQWPATLVQPVGSPLSLECTVEGTSNPNLYWYRQAAGRGLQLLFYSVGIGQISSEVPQNLSASRPQDRQFILSSKKLLLSDSGFYLCAWSVVSGGAADTQYFGPGTRLTVL.

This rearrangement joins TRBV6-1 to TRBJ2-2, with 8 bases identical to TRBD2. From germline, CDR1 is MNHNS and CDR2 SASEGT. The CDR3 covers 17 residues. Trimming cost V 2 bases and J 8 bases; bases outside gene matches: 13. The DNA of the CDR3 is TGTGCCAGCAGTGAAAATGGAGTGACTAGCGTTGGGGGGGAGCTGTTTTTT. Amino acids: CASSENGVTSVGGELFF.

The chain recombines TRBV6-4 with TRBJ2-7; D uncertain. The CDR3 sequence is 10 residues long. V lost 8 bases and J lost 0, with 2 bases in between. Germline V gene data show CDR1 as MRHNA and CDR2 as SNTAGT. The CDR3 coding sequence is TGTGCCAGCCGCTCCTACGAGCAGTACTTC. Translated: CASRSYEQYF.

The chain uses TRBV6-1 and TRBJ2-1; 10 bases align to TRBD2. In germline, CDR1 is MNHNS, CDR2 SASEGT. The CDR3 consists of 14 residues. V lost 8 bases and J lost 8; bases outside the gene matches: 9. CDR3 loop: CASGEAGGHHEQFF. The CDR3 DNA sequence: TGTGCCAGCGGAGAAGCGGGGGGGCACCATGAGCAGTTCTTC.

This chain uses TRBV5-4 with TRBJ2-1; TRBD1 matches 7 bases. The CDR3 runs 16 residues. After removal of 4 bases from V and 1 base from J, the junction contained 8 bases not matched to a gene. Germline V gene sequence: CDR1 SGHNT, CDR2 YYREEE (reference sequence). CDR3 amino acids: CASSQKTGSSYNEQFF. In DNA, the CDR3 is TGTGCCAGCAGCCAGAAGACAGGGTCGTCCTACAATGAGCAGTTCTTC.

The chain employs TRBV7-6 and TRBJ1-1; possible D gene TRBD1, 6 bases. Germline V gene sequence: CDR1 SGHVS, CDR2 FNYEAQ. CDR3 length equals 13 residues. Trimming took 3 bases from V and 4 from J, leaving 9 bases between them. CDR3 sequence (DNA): TGTGCCAGCAGCTTCGAGGGGGTCACTGAAGCTTTCTTT. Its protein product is CASSFEGVTEAFF. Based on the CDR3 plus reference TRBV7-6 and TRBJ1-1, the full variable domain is GAGVSQSPRYKVTKRGQDVALRCDPISGHVSLYWYRQALGQGPEFLTYFNYEAQQDKSGLPNDRFSAERPEGSISTLTIQRTEQRDSAMYRCASSFEGVTEAFFGQGTRLTVV.

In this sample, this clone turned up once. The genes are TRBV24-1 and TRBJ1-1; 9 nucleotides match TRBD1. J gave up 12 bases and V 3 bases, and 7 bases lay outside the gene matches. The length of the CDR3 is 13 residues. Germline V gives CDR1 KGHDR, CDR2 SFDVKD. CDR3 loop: CATSDLGTGQTFF. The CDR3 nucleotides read TGTGCCACCAGTGATCTCGGGACAGGGCAAACTTTCTTT.

The CDR3 nucleotides read TGCGCCAGCAGCTCAGGACAGGGGGAAAGAGAAAAACTGTTTTTT. This gives the protein CASSSGQGEREKLFF. V gene TRBV5-1 combines with J gene TRBJ1-4, with 10 bases lining up with TRBD1. CDR3 length: 15 residues. V lost 3 bases and J lost 8; bases outside the gene matches: 7. The germline gives CDR1 SGHRS, CDR2 YFSETQ.

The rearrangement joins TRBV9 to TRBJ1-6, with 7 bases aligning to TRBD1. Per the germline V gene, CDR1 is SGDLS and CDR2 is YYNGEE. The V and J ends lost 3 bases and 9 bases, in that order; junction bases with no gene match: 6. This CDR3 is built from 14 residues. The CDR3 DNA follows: TGTGCCAGCAGCGCGGGACAGCTTTTTTCACCCCTCCACTTT. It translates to CASSAGQLFSPLHF. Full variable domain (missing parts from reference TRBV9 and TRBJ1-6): DSGVTQTPKHLITATGQRVTLRCSPRSGDLSVYWYQQSLDQGLQFLIQYYNGEERAKGNILERFSAQQFPDLHSELNLSSLELGDSALYFCASSAGQLFSPLHFGNGTRLTVT.

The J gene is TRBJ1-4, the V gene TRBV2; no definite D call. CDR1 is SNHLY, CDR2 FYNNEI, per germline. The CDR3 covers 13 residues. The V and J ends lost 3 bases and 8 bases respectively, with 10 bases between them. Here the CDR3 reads CASSERTGEKLFF. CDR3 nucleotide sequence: TGTGCCAGCAGTGAGAGGACGGGGGAAAAACTGTTTTTT.

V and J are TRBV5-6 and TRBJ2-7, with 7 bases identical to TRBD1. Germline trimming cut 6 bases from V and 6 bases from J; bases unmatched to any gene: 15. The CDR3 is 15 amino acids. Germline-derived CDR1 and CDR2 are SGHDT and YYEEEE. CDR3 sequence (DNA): TGTGCCAGCACCTTTTTAAGAGCAGGGGGTGGCGAGCAGTACTTC. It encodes CASTFLRAGGGEQYF.

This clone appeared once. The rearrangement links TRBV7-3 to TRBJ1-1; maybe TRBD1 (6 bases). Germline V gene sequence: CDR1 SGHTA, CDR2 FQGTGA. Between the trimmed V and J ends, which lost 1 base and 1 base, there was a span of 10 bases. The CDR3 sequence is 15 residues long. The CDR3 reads CASSLSAGANTEAFF. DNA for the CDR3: TGTGCCAGCAGCTTAAGCGCAGGGGCGAACACTGAAGCTTTCTTT.

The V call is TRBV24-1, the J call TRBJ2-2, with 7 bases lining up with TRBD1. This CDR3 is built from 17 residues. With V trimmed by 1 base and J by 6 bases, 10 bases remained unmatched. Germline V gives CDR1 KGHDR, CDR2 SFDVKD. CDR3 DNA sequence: TGTGCCACCAGTGATTTTAGCAGGGGGAATAAAGCCGGGGAGCTGTTTTTT. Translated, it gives CATSDFSRGNKAGELFF.

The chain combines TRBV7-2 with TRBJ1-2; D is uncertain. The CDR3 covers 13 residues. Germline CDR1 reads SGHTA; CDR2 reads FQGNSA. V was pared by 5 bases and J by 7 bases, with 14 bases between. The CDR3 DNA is TGTGCCAGCAGCCCCCGCGGGGAGGGTGGCTACACCTTC. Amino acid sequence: CASSPRGEGGYTF.

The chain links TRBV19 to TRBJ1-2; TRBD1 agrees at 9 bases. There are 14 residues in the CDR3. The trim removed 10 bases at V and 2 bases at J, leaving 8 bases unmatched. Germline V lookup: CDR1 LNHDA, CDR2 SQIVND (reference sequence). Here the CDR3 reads CATLDRGANYGYTF. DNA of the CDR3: TGTGCCACCTTGGACAGGGGAGCCAACTATGGCTACACCTTC.

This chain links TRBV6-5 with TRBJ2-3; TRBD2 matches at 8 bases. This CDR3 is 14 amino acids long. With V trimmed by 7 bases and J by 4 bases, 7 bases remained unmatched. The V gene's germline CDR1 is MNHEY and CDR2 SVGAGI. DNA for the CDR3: TGTGCCAGCACTCAGTCCGGGAGGGCAGATACGCAGTATTTT. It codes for CASTQSGRADTQYF.

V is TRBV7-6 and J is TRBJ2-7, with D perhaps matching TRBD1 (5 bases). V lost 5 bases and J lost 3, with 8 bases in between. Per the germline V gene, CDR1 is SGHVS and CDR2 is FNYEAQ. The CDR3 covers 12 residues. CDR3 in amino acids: CASSPRGYEQYF. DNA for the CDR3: TGTGCCAGCAGCCCAAGGGGCTACGAGCAGTACTTC.

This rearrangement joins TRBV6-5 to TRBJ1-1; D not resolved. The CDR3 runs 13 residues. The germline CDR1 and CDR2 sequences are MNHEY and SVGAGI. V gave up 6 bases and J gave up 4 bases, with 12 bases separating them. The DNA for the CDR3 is TGTGCCAGCAGCCCCTCGGGGAGCACTGAAGCTTTCTTT. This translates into CASSPSGSTEAFF.

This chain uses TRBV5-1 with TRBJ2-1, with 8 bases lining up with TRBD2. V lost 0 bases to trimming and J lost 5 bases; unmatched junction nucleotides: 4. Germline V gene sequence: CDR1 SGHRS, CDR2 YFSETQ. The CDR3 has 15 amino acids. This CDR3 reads CASSLAGLADNEQFF. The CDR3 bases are TGCGCCAGCAGCTTGGCTGGACTAGCTGACAATGAGCAGTTCTTC. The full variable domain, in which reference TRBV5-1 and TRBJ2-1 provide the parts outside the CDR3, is KAGVTQTPRYLIKTRGQQVTLSCSPISGHRSVSWYQQTPGQGLQFLFEYFSETQRNKGNFPGRFSGRQFSNSRSEMNVSTLELGDSALYLCASSLAGLADNEQFFGPGTRLTVL.

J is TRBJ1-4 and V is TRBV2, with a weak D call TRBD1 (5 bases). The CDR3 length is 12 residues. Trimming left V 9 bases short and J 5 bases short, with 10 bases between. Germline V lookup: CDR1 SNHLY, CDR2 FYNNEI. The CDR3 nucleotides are TGTGCCAGGGGGACTGAAAATGAAAAACTGTTTTTT. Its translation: CARGTENEKLFF.

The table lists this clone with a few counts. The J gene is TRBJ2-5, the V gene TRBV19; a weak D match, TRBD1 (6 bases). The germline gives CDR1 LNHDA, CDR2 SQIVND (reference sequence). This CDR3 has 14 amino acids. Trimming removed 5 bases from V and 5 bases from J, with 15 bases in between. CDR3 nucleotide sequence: TGTGCCAGTAGTGGAAGCCTAAGGGGGGAGACCCAGTACTTC. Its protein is CASSGSLRGETQYF.

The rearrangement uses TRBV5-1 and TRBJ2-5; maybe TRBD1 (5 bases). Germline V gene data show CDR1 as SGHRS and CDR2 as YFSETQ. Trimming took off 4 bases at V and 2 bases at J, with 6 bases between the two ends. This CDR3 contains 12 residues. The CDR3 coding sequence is TGCGCCAGCAGCCAGGGACAAGAGACCCAGTACTTC. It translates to CASSQGQETQYF.

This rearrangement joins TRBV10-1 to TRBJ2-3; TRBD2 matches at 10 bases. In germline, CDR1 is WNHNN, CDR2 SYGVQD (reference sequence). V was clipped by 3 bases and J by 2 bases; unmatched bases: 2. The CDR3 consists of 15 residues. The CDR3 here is CASSETSGDTDTQYF. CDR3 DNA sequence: TGCGCCAGCAGTGAAACTAGCGGGGACACAGATACGCAGTATTTT.

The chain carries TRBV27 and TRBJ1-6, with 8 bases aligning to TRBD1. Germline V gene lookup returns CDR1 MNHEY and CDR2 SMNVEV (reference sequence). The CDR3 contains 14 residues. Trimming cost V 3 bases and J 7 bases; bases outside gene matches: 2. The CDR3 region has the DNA TGTGCCAGCAGTTTGGGACAGGTGAATTCACCCCTCCACTTT. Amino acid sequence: CASSLGQVNSPLHF.